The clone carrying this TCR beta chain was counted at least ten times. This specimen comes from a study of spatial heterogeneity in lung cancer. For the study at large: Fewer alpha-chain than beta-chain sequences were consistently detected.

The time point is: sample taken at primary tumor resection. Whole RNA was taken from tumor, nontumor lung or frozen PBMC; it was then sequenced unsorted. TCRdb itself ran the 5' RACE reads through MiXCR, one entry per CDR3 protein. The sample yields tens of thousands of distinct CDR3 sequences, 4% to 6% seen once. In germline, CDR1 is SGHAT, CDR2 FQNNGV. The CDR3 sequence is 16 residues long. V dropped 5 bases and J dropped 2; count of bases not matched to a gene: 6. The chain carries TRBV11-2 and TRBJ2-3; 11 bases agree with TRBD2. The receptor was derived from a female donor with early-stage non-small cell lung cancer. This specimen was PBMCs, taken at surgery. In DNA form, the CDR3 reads TGTGCCAGCAGCATCTCGACTAGCGGGACCACAGATACGCAGTATTTT. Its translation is CASSISTSGTTDTQYF.